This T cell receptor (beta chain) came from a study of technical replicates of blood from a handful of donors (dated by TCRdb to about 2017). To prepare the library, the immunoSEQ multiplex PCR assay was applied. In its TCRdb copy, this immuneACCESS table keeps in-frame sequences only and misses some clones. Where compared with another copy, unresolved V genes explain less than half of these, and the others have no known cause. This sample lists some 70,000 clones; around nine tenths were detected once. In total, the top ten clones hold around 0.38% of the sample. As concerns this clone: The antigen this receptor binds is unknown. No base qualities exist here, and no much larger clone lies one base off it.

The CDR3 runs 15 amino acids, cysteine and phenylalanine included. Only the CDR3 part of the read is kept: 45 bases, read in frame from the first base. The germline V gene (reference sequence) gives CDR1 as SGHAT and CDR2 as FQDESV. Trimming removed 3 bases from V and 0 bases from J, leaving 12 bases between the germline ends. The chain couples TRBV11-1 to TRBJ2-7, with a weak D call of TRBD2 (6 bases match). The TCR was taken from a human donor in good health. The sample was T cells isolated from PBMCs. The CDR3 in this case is CASSFSSGSSYEQYF. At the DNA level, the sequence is TGTGCCAGCAGCTTTAGTAGCGGTAGCTCCTACGAGCAGTACTTC.